The T cell receptor beta chain under discussion was sequenced for a study of CD8+ T cells in alopecia areata. Study in general: Treated patients swallowed 5 to 10 mg of oral tofacitinib twice daily.

The treatment here: oral pan-JAK inhibitor, 5-10 mg twice daily. In each case, RNA was isolated and then reverse transcribed into cDNA as the sequencing template. Clones were read by immunoSEQ multiplex PCR, and TCRdb kept only the in-frame ones, dropping some. The sample yields about 42,000 clones, around 71% seen once. General study findings and limits: Sharing of TCR sequences between patients (possibly for HLA-related reasons) was less clear than in mice.

J gave up 6 bases and V 4 bases, and 10 bases lay outside the gene matches. The CDR3 sequence is 15 residues long. The V gene's germline CDR1 is MDHEN and CDR2 SYDVKM. Remarks on this clone: As yet, its antigen is unknown.

Source: CD8+ T cells sorted from blood, taken at week 4, from a patient treated with tofacitinib. This rearrangement joins TRBV28 to TRBJ2-5; 8 positions agree with TRBD1. The clonotype was recovered from a human donor with alopecia areata. CDR3 sequence: CASSSGQGILKTQYF. As DNA, the CDR3 is TGTGCCAGCAGTTCAGGACAGGGCATACTTAAGACCCAGTACTTC.